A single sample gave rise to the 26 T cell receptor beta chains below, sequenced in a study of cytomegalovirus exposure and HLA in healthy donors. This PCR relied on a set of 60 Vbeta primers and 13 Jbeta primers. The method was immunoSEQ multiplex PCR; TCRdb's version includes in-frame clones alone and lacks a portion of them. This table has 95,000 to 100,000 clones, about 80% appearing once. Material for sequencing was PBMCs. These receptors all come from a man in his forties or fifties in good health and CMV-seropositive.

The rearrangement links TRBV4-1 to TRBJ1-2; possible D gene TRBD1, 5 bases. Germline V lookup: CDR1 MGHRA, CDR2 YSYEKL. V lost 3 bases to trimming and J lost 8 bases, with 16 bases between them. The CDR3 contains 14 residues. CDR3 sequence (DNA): TGCGCCAGCAGCCAGGCTAAAACAGGAGGGGGCTACACCTTC. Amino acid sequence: CASSQAKTGGGYTF.

CDR3 in amino acids: CASSRGQGLSTGELFF. The CDR3 coding sequence is TGTGCCAGCAGCAGGGGACAGGGATTGAGCACCGGGGAGCTGTTTTTT. The rearrangement joins TRBV28 to TRBJ2-2, with 9 bases that match TRBD1. V was pared by 6 bases and J by 4 bases, with 9 bases of the junction left unmatched. This CDR3 is 16 amino acids long. CDR1 is MDHEN and CDR2 is SYDVKM in the germline V gene.

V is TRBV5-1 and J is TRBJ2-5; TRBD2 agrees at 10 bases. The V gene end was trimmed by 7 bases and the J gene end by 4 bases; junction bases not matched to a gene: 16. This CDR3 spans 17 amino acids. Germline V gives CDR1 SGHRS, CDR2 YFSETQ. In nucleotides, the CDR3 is TGCGCCAGCTACAGTGGCAGTATACTAGCGGGACCAGAGACCCAGTACTTC. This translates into CASYSGSILAGPETQYF.

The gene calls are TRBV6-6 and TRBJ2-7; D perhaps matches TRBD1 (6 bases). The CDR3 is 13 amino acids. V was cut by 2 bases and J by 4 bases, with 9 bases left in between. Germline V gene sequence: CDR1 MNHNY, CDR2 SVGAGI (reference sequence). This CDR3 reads CASSYLQGYEQYF. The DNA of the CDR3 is TGTGCCAGCAGTTACCTACAGGGTTACGAGCAGTACTTC.

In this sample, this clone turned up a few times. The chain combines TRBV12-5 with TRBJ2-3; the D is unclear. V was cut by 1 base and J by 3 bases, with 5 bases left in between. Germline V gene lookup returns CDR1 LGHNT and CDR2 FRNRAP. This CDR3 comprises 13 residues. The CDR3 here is CASGLGVTDTQYF. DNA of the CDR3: TGTGCTAGTGGTTTGGGAGTGACAGATACGCAGTATTTT.

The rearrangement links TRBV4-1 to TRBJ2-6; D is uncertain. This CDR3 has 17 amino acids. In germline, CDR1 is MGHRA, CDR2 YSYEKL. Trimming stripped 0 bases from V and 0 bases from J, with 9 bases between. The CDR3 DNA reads TGCGCCAGCAGCCAAGAAAACAGCCTCTCTGGGGCCAACGTCCTGACTTTC. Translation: CASSQENSLSGANVLTF.

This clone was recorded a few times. As DNA, the CDR3 is TGCGCCAGCAGCCAAGATCCTCGGGGGAGCACAGATACGCAGTATTTT. Amino acid sequence: CASSQDPRGSTDTQYF. The V and J genes are TRBV4-1 and TRBJ2-3; TRBD2 is a possible D gene (6 bases). V dropped 0 bases and J dropped 0 bases, with 10 bases sitting between them. The CDR3 contains 16 residues. Germline CDR1 reads MGHRA; CDR2 reads YSYEKL.

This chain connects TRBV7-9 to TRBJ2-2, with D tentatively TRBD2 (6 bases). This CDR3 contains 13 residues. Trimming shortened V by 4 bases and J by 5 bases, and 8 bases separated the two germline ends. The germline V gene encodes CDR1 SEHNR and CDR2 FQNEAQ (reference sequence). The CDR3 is CASSSEGTGELFF. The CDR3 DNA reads TGTGCCAGCAGCTCGGAGGGGACCGGGGAGCTGTTTTTT.

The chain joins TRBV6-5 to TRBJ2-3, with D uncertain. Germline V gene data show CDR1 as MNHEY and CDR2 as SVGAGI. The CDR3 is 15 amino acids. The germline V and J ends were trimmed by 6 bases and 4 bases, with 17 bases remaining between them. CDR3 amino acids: CASRPRALSPDTQYF. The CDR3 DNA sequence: TGTGCCAGCAGACCCCGTGCCCTATCCCCAGATACGCAGTATTTT.

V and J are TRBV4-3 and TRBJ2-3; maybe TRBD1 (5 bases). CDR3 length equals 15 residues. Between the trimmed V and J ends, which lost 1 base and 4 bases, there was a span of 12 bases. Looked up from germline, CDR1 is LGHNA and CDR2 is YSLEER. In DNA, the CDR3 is TGCGCCAGCAGCCAAGTTTTCTCAGGGTCAGATACGCAGTATTTT. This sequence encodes CASSQVFSGSDTQYF.

DNA for the CDR3: TGCGCCAGCAGTGCCGGGACTAGCGGGGCTCAAGAGACCCAGTACTTC. It encodes CASSAGTSGAQETQYF. This chain joins TRBV10-1 and TRBJ2-5; TRBD2 aligns across 13 bases. This CDR3 region has 16 residues. The ends lost 4 bases at V and 2 bases at J; junction bases unmatched: 4. Germline V gives CDR1 WNHNN, CDR2 SYGVQD (reference sequence).

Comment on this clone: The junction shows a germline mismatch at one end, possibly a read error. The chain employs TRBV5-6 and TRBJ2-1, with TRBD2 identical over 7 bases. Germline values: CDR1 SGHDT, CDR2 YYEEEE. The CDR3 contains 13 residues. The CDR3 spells CASSSRDYIEQFF. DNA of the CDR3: TGTGCCAGCAGCTCCCGGGACTACATTGAGCAGTTCTTC.

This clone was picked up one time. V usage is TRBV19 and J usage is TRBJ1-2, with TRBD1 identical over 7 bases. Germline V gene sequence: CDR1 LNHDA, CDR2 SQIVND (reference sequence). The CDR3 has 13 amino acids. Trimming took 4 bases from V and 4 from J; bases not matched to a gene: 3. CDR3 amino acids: CASSTGGTYGYTF. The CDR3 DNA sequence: TGTGCCAGTAGTACAGGGGGGACCTATGGCTACACCTTC. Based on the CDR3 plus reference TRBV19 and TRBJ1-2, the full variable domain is DGGITQSPKYLFRKEGQNVTLSCEQNLNHDAMYWYRQDPGQGLRLIYYSQIVNDFQKGDIAEGYSVSREKKESFPLTVTSAQKNPTAFYLCASSTGGTYGYTFGSGTRLTVV.

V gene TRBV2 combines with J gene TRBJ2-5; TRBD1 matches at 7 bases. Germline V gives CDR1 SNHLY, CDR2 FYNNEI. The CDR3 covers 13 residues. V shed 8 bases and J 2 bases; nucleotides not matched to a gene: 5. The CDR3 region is CASERQGQETQYF. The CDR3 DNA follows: TGTGCCAGCGAAAGACAGGGTCAAGAGACCCAGTACTTC.

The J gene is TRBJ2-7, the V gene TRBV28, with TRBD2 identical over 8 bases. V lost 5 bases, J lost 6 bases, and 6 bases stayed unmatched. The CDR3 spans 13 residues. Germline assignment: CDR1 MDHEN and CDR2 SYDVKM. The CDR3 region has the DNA TGTGCCAGCAGTCCCGGGGGGGTGGGCGAGCAGTACTTC. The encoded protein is CASSPGGVGEQYF.

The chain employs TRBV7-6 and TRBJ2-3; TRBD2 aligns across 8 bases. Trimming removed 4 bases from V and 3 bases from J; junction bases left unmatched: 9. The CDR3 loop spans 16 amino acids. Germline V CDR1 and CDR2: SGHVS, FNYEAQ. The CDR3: CASSSRGGGRTDTQYF. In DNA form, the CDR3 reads TGTGCCAGCAGCTCAAGGGGCGGGGGGAGGACAGATACGCAGTATTTT. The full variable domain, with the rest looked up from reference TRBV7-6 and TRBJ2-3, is GAGVSQSPRYKVTKRGQDVALRCDPISGHVSLYWYRQALGQGPEFLTYFNYEAQQDKSGLPNDRFSAERPEGSISTLTIQRTEQRDSAMYRCASSSRGGGRTDTQYFGPGTRLTVL.

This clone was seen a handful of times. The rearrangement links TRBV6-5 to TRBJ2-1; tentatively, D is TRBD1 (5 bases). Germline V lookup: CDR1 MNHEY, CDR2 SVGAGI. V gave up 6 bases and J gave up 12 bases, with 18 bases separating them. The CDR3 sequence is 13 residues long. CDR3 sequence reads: CASRQDRPLRQFF. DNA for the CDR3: TGTGCCAGCAGACAGGACCGCCCCCTCCGGCAGTTCTTC.

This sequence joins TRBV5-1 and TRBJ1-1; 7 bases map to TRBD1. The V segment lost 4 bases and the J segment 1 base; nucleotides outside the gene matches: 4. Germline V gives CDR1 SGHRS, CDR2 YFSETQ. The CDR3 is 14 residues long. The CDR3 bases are TGCGCCAGCAGCAGGGGACAGCCGAACACTGAAGCTTTCTTT. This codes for CASSRGQPNTEAFF. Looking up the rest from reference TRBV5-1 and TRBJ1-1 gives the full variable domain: KAGVTQTPRYLIKTRGQQVTLSCSPISGHRSVSWYQQTPGQGLQFLFEYFSETQRNKGNFPGRFSGRQFSNSRSEMNVSTLELGDSALYLCASSRGQPNTEAFFGQGTRLTVV.

CDR3 in DNA: TGCGCCAGCAGTGAGTTTAGGGGGCAAGAGACCCAGTACTTC. This sequence encodes CASSEFRGQETQYF. The chain recombines TRBV10-2 with TRBJ2-5; possible D gene TRBD1, 6 bases. The CDR3 loop spans 14 amino acids. Germline V gene data show CDR1 as WSHSY and CDR2 as SAAADI. The germline V and J ends were trimmed by 1 base and 2 bases, with 8 bases remaining between them.

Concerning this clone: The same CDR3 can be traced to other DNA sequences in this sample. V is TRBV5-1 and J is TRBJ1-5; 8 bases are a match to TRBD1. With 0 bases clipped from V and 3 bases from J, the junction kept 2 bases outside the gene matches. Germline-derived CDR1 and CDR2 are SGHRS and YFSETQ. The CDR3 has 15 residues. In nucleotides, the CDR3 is TGCGCCAGCAGCTTGGACAGGGGGTCCAATCAGCCCCAGCATTTT. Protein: CASSLDRGSNQPQHF.

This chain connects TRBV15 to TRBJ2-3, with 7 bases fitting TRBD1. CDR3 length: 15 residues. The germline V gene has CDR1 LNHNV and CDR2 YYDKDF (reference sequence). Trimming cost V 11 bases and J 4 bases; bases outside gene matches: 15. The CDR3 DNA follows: TGTGCCTCACAGGTCGGGACAGCTGGCGCAGATACGCAGTATTTT. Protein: CASQVGTAGADTQYF.

CDR3 in DNA: TGTGCCAGTCGGACTAGCGGGAGGGGGTCAGATACGCAGTATTTT. Translation gives CASRTSGRGSDTQYF. V and J are TRBV27 and TRBJ2-3; 15 positions agree with TRBD2. The germline V gene encodes CDR1 MNHEY and CDR2 SMNVEV (reference sequence). Germline trimming cut 9 bases from V and 4 bases from J; bases unmatched to any gene: 5. The CDR3 totals 15 residues.

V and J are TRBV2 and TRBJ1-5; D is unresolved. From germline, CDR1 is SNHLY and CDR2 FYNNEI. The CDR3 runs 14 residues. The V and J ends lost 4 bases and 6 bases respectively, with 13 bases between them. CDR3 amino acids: CASSGQEVGQPQHF. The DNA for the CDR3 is TGTGCCAGCAGTGGGCAGGAGGTGGGTCAGCCCCAGCATTTT.

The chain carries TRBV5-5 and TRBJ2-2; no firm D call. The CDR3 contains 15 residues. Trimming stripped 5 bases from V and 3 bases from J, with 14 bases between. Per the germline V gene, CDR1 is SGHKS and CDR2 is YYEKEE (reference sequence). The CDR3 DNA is TGTGCCAGCAGGGTATCGTCTACGGACACCGGGGAGCTGTTTTTT. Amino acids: CASRVSSTDTGELFF.

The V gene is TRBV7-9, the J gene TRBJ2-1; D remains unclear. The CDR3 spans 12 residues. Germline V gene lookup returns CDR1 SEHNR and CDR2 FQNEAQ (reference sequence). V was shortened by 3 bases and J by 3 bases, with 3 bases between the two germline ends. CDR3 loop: CASSFYYNEQFF. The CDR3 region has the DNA TGTGCCAGCAGCTTCTACTACAATGAGCAGTTCTTC.

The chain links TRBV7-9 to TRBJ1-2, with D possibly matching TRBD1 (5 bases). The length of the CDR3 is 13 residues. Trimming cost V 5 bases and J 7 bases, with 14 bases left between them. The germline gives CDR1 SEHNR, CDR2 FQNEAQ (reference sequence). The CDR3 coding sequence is TGTGCCAGCAGCAGGGACTCGATTAGTGGCTACACCTTC. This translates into CASSRDSISGYTF.